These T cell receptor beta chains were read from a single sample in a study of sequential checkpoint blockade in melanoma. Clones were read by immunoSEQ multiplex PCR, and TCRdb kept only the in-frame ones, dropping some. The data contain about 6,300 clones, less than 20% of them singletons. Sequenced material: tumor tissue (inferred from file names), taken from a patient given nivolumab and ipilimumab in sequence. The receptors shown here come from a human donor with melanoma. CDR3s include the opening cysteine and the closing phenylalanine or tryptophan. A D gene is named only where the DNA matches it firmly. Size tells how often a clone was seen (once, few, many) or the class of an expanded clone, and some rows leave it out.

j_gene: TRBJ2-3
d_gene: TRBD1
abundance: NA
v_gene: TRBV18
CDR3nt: TGTGCCAGCTCACCCACAGGGGGAGGCGCAGATACGCAGTATTTT
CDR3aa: CASSPTGGGADTQYF

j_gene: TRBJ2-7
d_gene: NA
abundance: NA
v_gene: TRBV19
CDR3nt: TGTGCCAGTAGTATGGGCTCTACAGGACTCCTTCCTTACGAGCAGTACTTC
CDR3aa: CASSMGSTGLLPYEQYF

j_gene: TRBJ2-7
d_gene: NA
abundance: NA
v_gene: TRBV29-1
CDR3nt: TGCAGCGTTGAAGAGCCGGGGAGCTCCTACGAGCAGTACTTC
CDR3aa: CSVEEPGSSYEQYF

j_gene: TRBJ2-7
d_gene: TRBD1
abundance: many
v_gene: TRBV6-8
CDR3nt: TGTGCCATCAAATATACAGGGGGGAACGAGCAGTACTTC
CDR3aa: CAIKYTGGNEQYF

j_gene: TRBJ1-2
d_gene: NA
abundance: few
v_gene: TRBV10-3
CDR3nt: TGTGCCATCAGTGAGGGGGGATCGGACTATGGCTACACCTTC
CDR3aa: CAISEGGSDYGYTF

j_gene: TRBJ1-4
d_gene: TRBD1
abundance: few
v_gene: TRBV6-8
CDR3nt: TGTGCCAGCGGGCAAGAGGGGGCCATCGACAGGGAGGGTGGTGCTAATGAAAAACTGTTTTTT
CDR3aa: CASGQEGAIDREGGANEKLFF

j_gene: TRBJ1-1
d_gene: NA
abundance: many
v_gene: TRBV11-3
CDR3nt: TGTGCCAGCAGCTTGGGACAACAGAACACTGAAGCTTTCTTT
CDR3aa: CASSLGQQNTEAFF

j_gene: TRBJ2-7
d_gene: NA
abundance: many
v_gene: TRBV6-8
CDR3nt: TGTGCCAGCAGCCTGGGACCTCGCTCCTACGAGCAGTACTTC
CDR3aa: CASSLGPRSYEQYF

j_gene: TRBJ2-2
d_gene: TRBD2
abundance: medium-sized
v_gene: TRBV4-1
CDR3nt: TGCGCCAGCAGTCAGGGGCTAGCGGGGCCCTCTGGGGAGCTGTTTTTT
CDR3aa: CASSQGLAGPSGELFF

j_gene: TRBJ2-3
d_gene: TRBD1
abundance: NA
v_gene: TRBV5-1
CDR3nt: TGCGCCAGCAGCTTGAGGACAGGGAGGACAGATACGCAGTATTTT
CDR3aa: CASSLRTGRTDTQYF

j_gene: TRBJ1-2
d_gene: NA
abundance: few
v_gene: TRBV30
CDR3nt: TGTGCCTGGAGTGTAACGGCAGGGCAGGATGGCTACACCTTC
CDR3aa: CAWSVTAGQDGYTF

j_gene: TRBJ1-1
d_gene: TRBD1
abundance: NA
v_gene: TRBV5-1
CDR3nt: TGCGCCAGCAGCTTGTCAGGGGGGAGCACTGAAGCTTTCTTT
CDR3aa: CASSLSGGSTEAFF

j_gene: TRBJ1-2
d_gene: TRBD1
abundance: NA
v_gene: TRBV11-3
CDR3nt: TGTGCCAGCAGCTCCCATAACCGGGACAGGGGGCATGATGGCTACACCTTC
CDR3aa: CASSSHNRDRGHDGYTF

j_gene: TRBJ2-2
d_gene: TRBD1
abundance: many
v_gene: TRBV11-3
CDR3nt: TGTGCCAGCAGCTTCACCGGGACAGGGACCGGGGAGCTGTTTTTT
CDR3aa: CASSFTGTGTGELFF

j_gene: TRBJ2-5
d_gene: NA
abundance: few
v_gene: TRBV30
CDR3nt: TGTGCCTGGGAAGTGCGAGACCAAGAGACCCAGTACTTC
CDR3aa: CAWEVRDQETQYF

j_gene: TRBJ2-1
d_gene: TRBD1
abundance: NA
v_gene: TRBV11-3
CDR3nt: TGTGCCAGCAGCTCAGACAGGGTGGTAAATGAGCAGTTCTTC
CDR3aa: CASSSDRVVNEQFF

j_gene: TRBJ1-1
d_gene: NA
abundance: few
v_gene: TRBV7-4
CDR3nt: TGTGCCAGCAGGTCGGAGTGGAACACTGAAGCTTTCTTT
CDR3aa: CASRSEWNTEAFF

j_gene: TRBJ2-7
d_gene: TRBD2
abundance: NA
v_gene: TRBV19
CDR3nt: TGTGCCAGTAACAATGATGGGACTAGCGGGGACGAGCAGTACTTC
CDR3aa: CASNNDGTSGDEQYF

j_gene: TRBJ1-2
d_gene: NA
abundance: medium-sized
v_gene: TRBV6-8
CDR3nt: TGTGCCAGCAGTTACGACGCCAGGGTGGACGGCTACACCTTC
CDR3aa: CASSYDARVDGYTF

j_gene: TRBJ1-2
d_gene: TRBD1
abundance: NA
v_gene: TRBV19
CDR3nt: TGTGCCAGTAGTATAGACAGGACAGGCTATGGCTACACCTTC
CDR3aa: CASSIDRTGYGYTF

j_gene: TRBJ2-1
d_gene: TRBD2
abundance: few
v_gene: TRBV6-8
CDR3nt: TGTGCCAGCAGTTACATAGCGGGGCGGACCTACAATGAGCAGTTCTTC
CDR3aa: CASSYIAGRTYNEQFF

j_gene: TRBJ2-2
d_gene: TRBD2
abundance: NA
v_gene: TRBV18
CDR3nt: TGTGCCAGCTCACCGCGGAGGGAGGGCGCCCACGAGGACACCGGGGAGCTGTTTTTT
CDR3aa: CASSPRREGAHEDTGELFF

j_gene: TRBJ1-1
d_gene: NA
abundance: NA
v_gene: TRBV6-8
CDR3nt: TGTGCCAGCAGTTACAGTACGCAGGGCACGAACACTGAAGCTTTCTTT
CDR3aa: CASSYSTQGTNTEAFF

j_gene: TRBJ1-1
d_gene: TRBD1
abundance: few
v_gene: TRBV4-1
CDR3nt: TGCGCCAGCAGCCCAGTGGGGGACAGGGGTCCCTTTAACACTGAAGCTTTCTTT
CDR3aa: CASSPVGDRGPFNTEAFF

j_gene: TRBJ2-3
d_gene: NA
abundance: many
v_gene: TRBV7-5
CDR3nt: TGTGCCAGCAGTCCGGTGGGGGACAGAGTAGATACGCAGTATTTT
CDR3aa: CASSPVGDRVDTQYF

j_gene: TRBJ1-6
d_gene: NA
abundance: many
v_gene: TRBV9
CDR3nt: TGTGCCGGCGGGCAGTCGGACTCACCCCTCCACTTT
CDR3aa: CAGGQSDSPLHF

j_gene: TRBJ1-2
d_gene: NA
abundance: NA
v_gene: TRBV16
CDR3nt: TGTGCCAGCAGCCAGCCCCCGGGCGCCGGCTACACCTTC
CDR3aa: CASSQPPGAGYTF

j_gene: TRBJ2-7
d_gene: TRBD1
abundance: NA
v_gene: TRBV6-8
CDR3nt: TGTGCCAGCTCCGACAGGGTCCACGAGCAGTACTTC
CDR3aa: CASSDRVHEQYF

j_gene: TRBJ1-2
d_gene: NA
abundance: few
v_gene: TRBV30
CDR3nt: TGTGCCTGGGGGCCCCAGGGGAGGCAGTATGGCTACACCTTC
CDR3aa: CAWGPQGRQYGYTF

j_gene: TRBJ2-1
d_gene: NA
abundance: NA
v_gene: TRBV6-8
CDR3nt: TGTGCCAGCAGTTACGGGACGGGAAGTTACAATGAGCAGTTCTTC
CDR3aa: CASSYGTGSYNEQFF

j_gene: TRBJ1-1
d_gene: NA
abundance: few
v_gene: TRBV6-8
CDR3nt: TGTGCCACAGAGTCGGTCCCGACTGAAGCTTTCTTT
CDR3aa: CATESVPTEAFF

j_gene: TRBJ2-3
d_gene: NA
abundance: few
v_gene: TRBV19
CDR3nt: TGTGCCAGTAGTTCGATGGGGGCGGGTTCCACAGATACGCAGTATTTT
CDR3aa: CASSSMGAGSTDTQYF

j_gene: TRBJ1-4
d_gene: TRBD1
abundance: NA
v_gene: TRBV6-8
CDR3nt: TGTGCCACGGCAGCCCGAGGACAGGGAGGAGAAAAACTGTTTTTT
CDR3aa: CATAARGQGGEKLFF

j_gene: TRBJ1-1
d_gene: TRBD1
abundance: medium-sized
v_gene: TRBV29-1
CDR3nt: TGCAGCGTTGATAGGGGGCAAGCTGAAGCTTTCTTT
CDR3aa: CSVDRGQAEAFF

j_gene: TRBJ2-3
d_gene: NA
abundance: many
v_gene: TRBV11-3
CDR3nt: TGTGCCAGCAGCTTAGATAGGGGCACAGATACGCAGTATTTT
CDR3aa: CASSLDRGTDTQYF

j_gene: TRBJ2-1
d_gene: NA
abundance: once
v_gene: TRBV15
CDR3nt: TGTGCCACCAGCAGAGATAGGGGTGGGGCGGGGGCCCGAAATCCGCAGTTCTTC
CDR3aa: CATSRDRGGAGARNPQFF

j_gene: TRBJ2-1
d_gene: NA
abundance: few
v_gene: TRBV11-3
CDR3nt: TGTGCCAGCAGCTCCACCCGCTCCTACAATGAGCAGTTCTTC
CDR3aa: CASSSTRSYNEQFF

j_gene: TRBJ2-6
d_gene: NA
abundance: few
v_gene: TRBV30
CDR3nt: TGTGCCTGGAGTGTATGGGTCTCTGGGGCCAACGTCCTGACTTTC
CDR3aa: CAWSVWVSGANVLTF

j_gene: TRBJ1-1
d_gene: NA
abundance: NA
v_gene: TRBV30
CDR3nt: TGTGCCTGGAGTGTACTGGGTGGGGGGAAAGCTTTCTTT
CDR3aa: CAWSVLGGGKAFF

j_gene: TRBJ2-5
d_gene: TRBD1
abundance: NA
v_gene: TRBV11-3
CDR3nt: TGTGCCAGCAGCCCCCGAGGTTGGGACAGGGGACCTCAAGAGACCCAGTACTTC
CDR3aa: CASSPRGWDRGPQETQYF

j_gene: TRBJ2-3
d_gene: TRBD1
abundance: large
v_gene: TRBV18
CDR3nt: TGTGCCAGCTCAGGGACAGATGCTAGCACAGATACGCAGTATTTT
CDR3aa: CASSGTDASTDTQYF

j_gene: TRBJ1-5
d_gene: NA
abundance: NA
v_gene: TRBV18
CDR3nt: TGTGCCAGCTCTTCCCTCGCTAGCAATCAGCCCCAGCATTTT
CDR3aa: CASSSLASNQPQHF

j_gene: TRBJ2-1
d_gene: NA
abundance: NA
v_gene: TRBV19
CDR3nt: TGTGCCAGTAGACAGGGTTTCAATGAGCAGTTCTTC
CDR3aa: CASRQGFNEQFF

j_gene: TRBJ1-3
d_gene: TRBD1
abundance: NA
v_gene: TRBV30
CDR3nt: TGTGCCTGGAGAGACAGGGGCCCTGGAAACACCATATATTTT
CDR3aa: CAWRDRGPGNTIYF

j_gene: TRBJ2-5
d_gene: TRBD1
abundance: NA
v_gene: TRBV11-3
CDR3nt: TGTGCCAGCAGCTTAGGTCCAGGGGGCACGGAGACCCAGTACTTC
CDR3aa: CASSLGPGGTETQYF

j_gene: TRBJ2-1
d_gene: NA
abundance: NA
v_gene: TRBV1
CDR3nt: TGCGCCAGCAGCCAAGAGGTAGCGGGGGGGCTGGCTTCGAATGAGCAGTTCTTC
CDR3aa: CASSQEVAGGLASNEQFF

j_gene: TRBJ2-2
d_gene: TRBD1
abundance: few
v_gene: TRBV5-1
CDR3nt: TGCGCCAGCAGCTCGACTGGACAGGGGGCAATCGGGGAGCTGTTTTTT
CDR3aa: CASSSTGQGAIGELFF

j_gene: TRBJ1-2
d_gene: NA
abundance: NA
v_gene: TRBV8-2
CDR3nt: TGTGCCAGCAGACCGGCGGTCAACTATGGCTACACCTTC
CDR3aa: CASRPAVNYGYTF

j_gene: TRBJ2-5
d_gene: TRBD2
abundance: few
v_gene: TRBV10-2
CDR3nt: TGCGCCAGCAGTGTGAAGGCTAGCGGGGCCCAGTACTTC
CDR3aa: CASSVKASGAQYF

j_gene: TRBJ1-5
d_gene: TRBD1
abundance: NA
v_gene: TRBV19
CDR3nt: TGTGCCAGTAGATCCAGGGGGGGCAATCAGCCCCAGCATTTT
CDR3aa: CASRSRGGNQPQHF

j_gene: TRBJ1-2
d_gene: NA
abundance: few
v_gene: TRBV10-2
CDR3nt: TGCGCCAGCAGTGAGTCGGCAGGGCATGGCTACACCTTC
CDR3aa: CASSESAGHGYTF

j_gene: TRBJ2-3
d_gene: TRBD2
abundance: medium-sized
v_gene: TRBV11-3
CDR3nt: TGTGCCAGCAGCACGACTAGCGGGGGAGACACGCAGTATTTT
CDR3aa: CASSTTSGGDTQYF

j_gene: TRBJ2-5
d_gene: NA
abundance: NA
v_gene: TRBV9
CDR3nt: TGTGCCAGCAGTCCCGGGACGGGAGAGACCCAGTACTTC
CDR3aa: CASSPGTGETQYF

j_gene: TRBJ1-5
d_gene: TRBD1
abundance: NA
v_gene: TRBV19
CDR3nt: TGTGCCAGTAGTCGGACAGGGACTCCTCAGCCCCAGCATTTT
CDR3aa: CASSRTGTPQPQHF